The present T cell receptor beta chain was sequenced within a study of T cell changes during pregnancy in multiple sclerosis. The assay was immunoSEQ multiplex PCR, and TCRdb's table has in-frame clones only and misses some. Of 70,000 to 80,000 clones in the sample, about nine tenths were seen once. The origin of this receptor is a female donor with multiple sclerosis, enrolled in a pregnancy study. The material sequenced was CD4+ T cells from peripheral blood mononuclear cells, taken before pregnancy.

CDR3 sequence: CASSLGGGNEQFF. Written as DNA, the CDR3 is TGTGCCAGCAGCCTGGGGGGGGGCAATGAGCAGTTCTTC. V is TRBV11-3 and J is TRBJ2-1; 7 bases line up with TRBD2. V shed 5 bases and J 6 bases; nucleotides not matched to a gene: 4. The CDR3 covers 13 residues. Germline-derived CDR1 and CDR2 are SGHNT and YENEEA.